The 12 T cell receptor beta chains presented below share a single source sample, sequenced in a study of shared clonotypes between healthy human individuals. Clones were read by immunoSEQ multiplex PCR, and TCRdb kept only the in-frame ones, dropping some. This sample has about 2.5 million clones, with around 93% found just once. The sample was naive CD4+ T cells from PBMCs. Stated subset: CD45RA+ positively selected. These receptors were taken from a man younger than 35 in good health. Some clones in this sample may be carry-over from other donors' samples.

The chain joins TRBV7-2 to TRBJ2-7, with TRBD2 matching 15 bases. With V trimmed by 1 base and J by 4 bases, 11 bases remained unmatched. CDR1 and CDR2 from the germline V gene are SGHTA and FQGNSA. The CDR3 consists of 19 residues. The CDR3 loop is CASSLGRSGTSGRFYEQYF. As DNA, the CDR3 is TGTGCCAGCAGCTTAGGAAGATCGGGGACTAGCGGGAGGTTTTACGAGCAGTACTTC.

This chain links TRBV6-5 with TRBJ2-7; 7 positions agree with TRBD1. The V and J ends lost 10 bases and 6 bases, in that order; junction bases with no gene match: 12. The germline gives CDR1 MNHEY, CDR2 SVGAGI. The CDR3 consists of 13 residues. The CDR3 loop is CATSGRGTGEQYF. The CDR3 bases are TGTGCCACCTCCGGCAGGGGGACGGGCGAGCAGTACTTC.

V and J are TRBV19 and TRBJ1-1, with D perhaps matching TRBD1 (6 bases). The germline V gene has CDR1 LNHDA and CDR2 SQIVND (reference sequence). The germline V and J ends were trimmed by 4 bases and 6 bases, with 27 bases remaining between them. The CDR3 is made up of 18 amino acids. CDR3 in DNA: TGTGCCAGTAGTACCTCTCTGGGGGCAGGGAGGGGATACGCTGAAGCTTTCTTT. Translating it yields CASSTSLGAGRGYAEAFF.

The chain uses TRBV6-1 and TRBJ2-5; possibly TRBD2 for D (5 bases). The germline V gene has CDR1 MNHNS and CDR2 SASEGT. V dropped 6 bases and J dropped 0 bases, with 14 bases sitting between them. The CDR3 spans 15 residues. DNA for the CDR3: TGTGCCAGCAGAGGGAGTCCGGTGTACCAAGAGACCCAGTACTTC. Translation: CASRGSPVYQETQYF.

A single count supports this clone. V and J are TRBV4-2 and TRBJ1-3; TRBD1 might be the D (6 bases). CDR3 length: 18 residues. The V gene lost 1 base and the J gene lost 0 bases, with 16 bases spanning the gap. From germline, CDR1 is LGHNA and CDR2 YNFKEQ. CDR3 nucleotide sequence: TGTGCCAGCAGCCAAGGAGGCCCCGACAGGCACTCTGGAAACACCATATATTTT. Translated, it gives CASSQGGPDRHSGNTIYF.

The chain has TRBV28 and TRBJ2-7; a weak D match, TRBD2 (6 bases). V was trimmed by 2 bases and J by 2 bases, leaving 13 bases between them. Germline assignment: CDR1 MDHEN and CDR2 SYDVKM. The CDR3 extends over 15 amino acids. The CDR3 sequence: CASSLGVAETYEQYF. CDR3 DNA sequence: TGTGCCAGCAGTTTAGGGGTAGCGGAGACCTACGAGCAGTACTTC.

This rearrangement joins TRBV19 to TRBJ2-2; D gene unclear. This CDR3 spans 16 amino acids. Germline V gives CDR1 LNHDA, CDR2 SQIVND (reference sequence). Trimming took off 10 bases at V and 2 bases at J, with 20 bases between the two ends. The CDR3 DNA follows: TGTGCCACGAACACGTGGGCAGCCAGAAACACCGGGGAGCTGTTTTTT. It yields the protein CATNTWAARNTGELFF.

The genes are TRBV11-1 and TRBJ2-7, with 9 bases aligning to TRBD2. The CDR3 sequence is 16 residues long. Unmatched junction bases numbered 10, after V lost 4 bases and J lost 3 bases. Germline lookup yields CDR1 SGHAT and CDR2 FQDESV (reference sequence). CDR3 region: CASSSTLAGALYEQYF. For the CDR3, the DNA is TGTGCCAGCAGCTCTACTTTAGCGGGAGCCCTCTACGAGCAGTACTTC.

The gene calls are TRBV18 and TRBJ2-3, with 15 nucleotides matching TRBD2. The V segment lost 5 bases and the J segment 5 bases; nucleotides outside the gene matches: 5. The CDR3 totals 16 residues. Germline CDR1 and CDR2: KGHSH and LQKENI. CDR3 sequence (DNA): TGTGCCAGCTCAGAGGGACTAGCGGGAGGAGGAGATACGCAGTATTTT. It encodes CASSEGLAGGGDTQYF.

The chain uses TRBV6-1 and TRBJ2-5; D is unresolved. CDR3 length: 15 amino acids. CDR1 and CDR2 (germline): MNHNS, SASEGT. V was shortened by 7 bases and J by 1 base, with 16 bases between the two germline ends. CDR3 region: CASTIDWVIQETQYF. In DNA form, the CDR3 reads TGTGCCAGCACCATAGATTGGGTAATCCAAGAGACCCAGTACTTC.

The rearrangement uses TRBV21-1 and TRBJ2-2; the D segment call TRBD2 is taken from the table without a DNA check. TRBV21-1 is shown as a pseudogene. The CDR3 consists of 16 residues. The CDR3, as DNA: TGTGCCAGCAGCGAGCGAGGACTAGCGGAGACCGGGGAGCTGTTTTTT. Translated: CASSERGLAETGELFF.

The chain combines TRBV19 with TRBJ1-2; 7 bases are shared with TRBD1. V dropped 5 bases and J dropped 4; count of bases not matched to a gene: 4. Germline loops: CDR1 LNHDA, CDR2 SQIVND (reference sequence). The CDR3 is 13 residues long. The chain's CDR3 is CASSPTGTYGYTF. The CDR3 DNA is TGTGCCAGTAGTCCGACAGGGACCTATGGCTACACCTTC.